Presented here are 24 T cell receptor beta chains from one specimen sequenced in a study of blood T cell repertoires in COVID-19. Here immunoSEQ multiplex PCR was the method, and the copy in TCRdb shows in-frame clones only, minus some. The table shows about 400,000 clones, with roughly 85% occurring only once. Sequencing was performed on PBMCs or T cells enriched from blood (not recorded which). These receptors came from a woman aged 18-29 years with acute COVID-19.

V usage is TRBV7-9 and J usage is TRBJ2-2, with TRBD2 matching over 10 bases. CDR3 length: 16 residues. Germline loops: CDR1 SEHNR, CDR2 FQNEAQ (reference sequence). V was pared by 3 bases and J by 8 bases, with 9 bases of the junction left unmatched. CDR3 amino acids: CASSFEREGPRGELFF. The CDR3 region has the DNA TGTGCCAGCAGCTTCGAGCGGGAGGGCCCTCGGGGGGAGCTGTTTTTT.

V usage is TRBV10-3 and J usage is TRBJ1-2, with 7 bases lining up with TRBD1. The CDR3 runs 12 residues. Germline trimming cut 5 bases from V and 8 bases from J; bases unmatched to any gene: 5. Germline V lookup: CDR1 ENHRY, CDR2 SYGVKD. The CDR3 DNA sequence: TGTGCCATCAGTACGGACAGGAACGGCTACACCTTC. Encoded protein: CAISTDRNGYTF.

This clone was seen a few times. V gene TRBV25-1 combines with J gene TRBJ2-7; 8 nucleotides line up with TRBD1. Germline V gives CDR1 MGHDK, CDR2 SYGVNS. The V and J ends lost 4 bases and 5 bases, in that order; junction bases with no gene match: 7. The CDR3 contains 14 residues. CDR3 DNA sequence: TGTGCCAGCAGTGCGCCTCGGGACAGGCACGAGCAGTACTTC. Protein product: CASSAPRDRHEQYF.

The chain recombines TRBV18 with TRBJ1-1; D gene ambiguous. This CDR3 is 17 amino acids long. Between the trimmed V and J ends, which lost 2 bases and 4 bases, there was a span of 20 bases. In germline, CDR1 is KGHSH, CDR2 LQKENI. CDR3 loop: CASSPVRSGSAATEAFF. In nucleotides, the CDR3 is TGTGCCAGCTCACCAGTCCGGAGCGGGTCGGCCGCCACTGAAGCTTTCTTT. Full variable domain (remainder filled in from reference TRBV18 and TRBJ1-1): NAGVMQNPRHLVRRRGQEARLRCSPMKGHSHVYWYRQLPEEGLKFMVYLQKENIIDESGMPKERFSAEFPKEGPSILRIQQVVRGDSAAYFCASSPVRSGSAATEAFFGQGTRLTVV.

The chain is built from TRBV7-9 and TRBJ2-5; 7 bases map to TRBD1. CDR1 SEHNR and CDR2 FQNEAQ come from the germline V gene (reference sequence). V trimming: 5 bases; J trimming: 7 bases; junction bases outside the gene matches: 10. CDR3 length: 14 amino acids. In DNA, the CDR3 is TGTGCCAGCAGCGACAAAGACAGGGTTGTGACCCAGTACTTC. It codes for CASSDKDRVVTQYF.

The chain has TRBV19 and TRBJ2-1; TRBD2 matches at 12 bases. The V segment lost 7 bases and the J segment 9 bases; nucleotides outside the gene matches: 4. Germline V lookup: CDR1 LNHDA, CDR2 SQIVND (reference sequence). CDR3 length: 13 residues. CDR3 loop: CASTGLAGPEQFF. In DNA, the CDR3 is TGTGCCAGTACCGGACTAGCGGGGCCTGAGCAGTTCTTC. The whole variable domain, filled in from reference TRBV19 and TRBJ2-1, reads DGGITQSPKYLFRKEGQNVTLSCEQNLNHDAMYWYRQDPGQGLRLIYYSQIVNDFQKGDIAEGYSVSREKKESFPLTVTSAQKNPTAFYLCASTGLAGPEQFFGPGTRLTVL.

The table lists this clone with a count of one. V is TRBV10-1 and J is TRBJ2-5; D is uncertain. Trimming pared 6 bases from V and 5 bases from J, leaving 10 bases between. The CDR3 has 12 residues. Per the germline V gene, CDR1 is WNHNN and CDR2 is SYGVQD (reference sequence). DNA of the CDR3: TGCGCCAGCAGAGCTTCCGGGGAGACCCAGTACTTC. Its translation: CASRASGETQYF.

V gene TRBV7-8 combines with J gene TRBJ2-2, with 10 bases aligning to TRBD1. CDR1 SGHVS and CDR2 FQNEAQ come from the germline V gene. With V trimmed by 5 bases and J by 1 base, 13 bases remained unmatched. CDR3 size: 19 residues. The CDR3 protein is CASSGQGGTQRLNTGELFF. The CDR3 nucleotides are TGTGCCAGCAGCGGACAGGGGGGCACCCAACGGCTGAACACCGGGGAGCTGTTTTTT.

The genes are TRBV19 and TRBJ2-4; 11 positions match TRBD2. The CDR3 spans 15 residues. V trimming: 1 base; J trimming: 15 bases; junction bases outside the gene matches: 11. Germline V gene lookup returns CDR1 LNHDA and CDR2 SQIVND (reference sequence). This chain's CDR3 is CASSIGSSGGSTRYF. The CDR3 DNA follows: TGTGCCAGTAGTATAGGCTCTAGCGGGGGGTCTACGCGGTACTTC.

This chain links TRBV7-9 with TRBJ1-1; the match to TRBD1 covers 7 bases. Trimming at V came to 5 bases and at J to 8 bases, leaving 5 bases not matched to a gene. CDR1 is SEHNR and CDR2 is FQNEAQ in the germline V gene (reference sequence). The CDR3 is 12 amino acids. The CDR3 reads CASSAGTAEAFF. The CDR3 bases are TGTGCCAGCAGCGCGGGGACAGCGGAAGCTTTCTTT.

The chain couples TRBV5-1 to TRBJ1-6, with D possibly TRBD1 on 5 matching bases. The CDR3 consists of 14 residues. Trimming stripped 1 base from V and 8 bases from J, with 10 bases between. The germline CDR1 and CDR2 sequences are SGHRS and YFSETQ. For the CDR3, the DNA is TGCGCCAGCAGCTTGCGACAGCGAGATTCACCCCTCCACTTT. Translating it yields CASSLRQRDSPLHF.

The CDR3 sequence is CASSLQGVGTDTQYF. CDR3 sequence (DNA): TGTGCCAGCAGTTTACAGGGAGTGGGCACAGATACGCAGTATTTT. The chain uses TRBV2 and TRBJ2-3, with D perhaps TRBD1 (6 bases). Germline values: CDR1 SNHLY, CDR2 FYNNEI. CDR3 length equals 15 residues. V was trimmed by 5 bases and J by 1 base, leaving 13 bases between them. Full variable domain (rest looked up from reference TRBV2 and TRBJ2-3): EPEVTQTPSHQVTQMGQEVILRCVPISNHLYFYWYRQILGQKVEFLVSFYNNEISEKSEIFDDQFSVERPDGSNFTLKIRSTKLEDSAMYFCASSLQGVGTDTQYFGPGTRLTVL.

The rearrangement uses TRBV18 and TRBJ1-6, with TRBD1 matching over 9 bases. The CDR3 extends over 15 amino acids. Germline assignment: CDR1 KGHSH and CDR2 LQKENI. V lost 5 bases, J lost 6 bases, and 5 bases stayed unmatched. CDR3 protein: CASSTGQGPNSPLHF. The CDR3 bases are TGTGCCAGCTCAACGGGACAGGGCCCTAATTCACCCCTCCACTTT. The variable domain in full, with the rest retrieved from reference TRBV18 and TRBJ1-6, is NAGVMQNPRHLVRRRGQEARLRCSPMKGHSHVYWYRQLPEEGLKFMVYLQKENIIDESGMPKERFSAEFPKEGPSILRIQQVVRGDSAAYFCASSTGQGPNSPLHFGNGTRLTVT.

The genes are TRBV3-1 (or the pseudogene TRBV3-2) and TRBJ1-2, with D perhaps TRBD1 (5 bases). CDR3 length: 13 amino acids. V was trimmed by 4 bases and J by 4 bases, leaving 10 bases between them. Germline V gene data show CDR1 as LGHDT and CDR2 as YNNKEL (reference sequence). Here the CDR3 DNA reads TGTGCCAGCAGCCCGAGGACATCCTATGGCTACACCTTC. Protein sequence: CASSPRTSYGYTF.

As DNA, the CDR3 is TGTGCCAGCAGCTTGCAGGGGATGGCCTACGAGCAGTACTTC. Translating gives CASSLQGMAYEQYF. The gene calls are TRBV5-5 and TRBJ2-7; tentatively, D is TRBD1 (6 bases). The CDR3 covers 14 residues. V was pared by 1 base and J by 2 bases, with 10 bases between. Germline-derived CDR1 and CDR2 are SGHKS and YYEKEE (reference sequence). The full variable domain, with the rest looked up from reference TRBV5-5 and TRBJ2-7, is DAGVTQSPTHLIKTRGQQVTLRCSPISGHKSVSWYQQVLGQGPQFIFQYYEKEERGRGNFPDRFSARQFPNYSSELNVNALLLGDSALYLCASSLQGMAYEQYFGPGTRLTVT.

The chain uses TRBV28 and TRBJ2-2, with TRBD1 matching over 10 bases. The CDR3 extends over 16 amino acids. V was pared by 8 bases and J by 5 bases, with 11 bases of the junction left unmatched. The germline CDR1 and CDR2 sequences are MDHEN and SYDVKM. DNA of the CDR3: TGTGCCAGCGGGGAGGACAGGGGGTCGGGGACCGGGGAGCTGTTTTTT. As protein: CASGEDRGSGTGELFF. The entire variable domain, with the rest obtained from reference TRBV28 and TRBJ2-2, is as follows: DVKVTQSSRYLVKRTGEKVFLECVQDMDHENMFWYRQDPGLGLRLIYFSYDVKMKEKGDIPEGYSVSREKKERFSLILESASTNQTSMYLCASGEDRGSGTGELFFGEGSRLTVL.

The DNA of the CDR3 is TGCGCCAGCATGTCACGTAATTCTAACAATGAGCAGTTCTTC. The encoded protein is CASMSRNSNNEQFF. This rearrangement joins TRBV5-1 to TRBJ2-1; unclear D gene. Trimming pared 6 bases from V and 5 bases from J, leaving 15 bases between. The germline gives CDR1 SGHRS, CDR2 YFSETQ. This CDR3 region has 14 residues.

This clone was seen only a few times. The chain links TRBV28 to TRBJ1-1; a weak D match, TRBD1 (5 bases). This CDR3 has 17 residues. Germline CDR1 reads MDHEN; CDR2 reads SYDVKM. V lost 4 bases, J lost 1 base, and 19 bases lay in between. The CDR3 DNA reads TGTGCCAGCAGTTCCCAGGTAGCAGGGAATCCGAACACTGAAGCTTTCTTT. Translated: CASSSQVAGNPNTEAFF.

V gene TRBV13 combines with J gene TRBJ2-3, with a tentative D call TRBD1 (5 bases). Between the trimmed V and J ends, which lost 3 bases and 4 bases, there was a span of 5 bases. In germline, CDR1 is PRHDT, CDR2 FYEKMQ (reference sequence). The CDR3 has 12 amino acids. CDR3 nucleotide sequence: TGTGCCAGCAGCTTCAGGGCAGATACGCAGTATTTT. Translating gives CASSFRADTQYF.

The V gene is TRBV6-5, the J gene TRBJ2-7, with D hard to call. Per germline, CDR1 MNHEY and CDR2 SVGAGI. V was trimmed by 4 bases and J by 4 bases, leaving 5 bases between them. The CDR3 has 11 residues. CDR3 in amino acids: CASSSTYEQYF. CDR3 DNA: TGTGCCAGCAGTTCGACATACGAGCAGTACTTC.

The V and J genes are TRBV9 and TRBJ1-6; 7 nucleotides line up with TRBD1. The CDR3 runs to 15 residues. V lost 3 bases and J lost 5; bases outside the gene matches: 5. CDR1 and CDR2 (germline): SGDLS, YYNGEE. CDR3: CASSGDSRDNSPLHF. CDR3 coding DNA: TGTGCCAGCAGCGGGGACAGCCGGGATAATTCACCCCTCCACTTT.

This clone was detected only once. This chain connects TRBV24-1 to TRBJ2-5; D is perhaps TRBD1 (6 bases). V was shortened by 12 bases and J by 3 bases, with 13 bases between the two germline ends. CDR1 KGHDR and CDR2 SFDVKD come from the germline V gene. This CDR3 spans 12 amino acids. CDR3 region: CAHPTGKETQYF. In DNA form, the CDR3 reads TGTGCCCACCCCACAGGGAAAGAGACCCAGTACTTC.

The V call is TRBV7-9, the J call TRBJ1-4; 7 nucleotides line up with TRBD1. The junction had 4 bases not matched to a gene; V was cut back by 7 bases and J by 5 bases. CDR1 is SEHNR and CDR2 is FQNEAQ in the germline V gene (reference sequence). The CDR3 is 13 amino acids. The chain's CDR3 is CASTRDRNEKLFF. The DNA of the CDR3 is TGTGCCAGCACCCGGGACAGAAATGAAAAACTGTTTTTT. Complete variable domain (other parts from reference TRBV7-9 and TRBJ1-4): DTGVSQNPRHKITKRGQNVTFRCDPISEHNRLYWYRQTLGQGPEFLTYFQNEAQLEKSRLLSDRFSAERPKGSFSTLEIQRTEQGDSAMYLCASTRDRNEKLFFGSGTQLSVL.

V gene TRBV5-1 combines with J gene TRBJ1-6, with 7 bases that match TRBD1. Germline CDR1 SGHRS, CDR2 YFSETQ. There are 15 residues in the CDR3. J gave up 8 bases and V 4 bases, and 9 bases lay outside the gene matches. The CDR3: CASSIIGQADSPLHF. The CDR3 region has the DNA TGCGCCAGCAGCATAATCGGACAGGCCGATTCACCCCTCCACTTT. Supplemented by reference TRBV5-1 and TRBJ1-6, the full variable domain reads KAGVTQTPRYLIKTRGQQVTLSCSPISGHRSVSWYQQTPGQGLQFLFEYFSETQRNKGNFPGRFSGRQFSNSRSEMNVSTLELGDSALYLCASSIIGQADSPLHFGNGTRLTVT.